These 5 T cell receptor beta chains were sequenced from one sample in a study of cytomegalovirus exposure and HLA in healthy donors. Researchers ran the PCR with 60 Vbeta and 13 Jbeta primers. The method was immunoSEQ multiplex PCR; TCRdb's version includes in-frame clones alone and lacks a portion of them. This repertoire shows 150,000 to 200,000 clones, 60% to 85% found once; its top ten account for 0.75% to 0.8%. Sequencing used PBMCs. Every receptor here comes from a female donor in good health and CMV-seronegative.

This clone was detected once. The rearrangement links TRBV7-2 to TRBJ2-1, with 12 bases lining up with TRBD2. The germline V gene encodes CDR1 SGHTA and CDR2 FQGNSA. This CDR3 is 16 amino acids long. V shed 3 bases and J 4 bases; nucleotides not matched to a gene: 4. CDR3 coding DNA: TGTGCCAGCAGCTTGGCGACTAGCGGGAGATACAATGAGCAGTTCTTC. Translated, it gives CASSLATSGRYNEQFF.

J is TRBJ2-5 and V is TRBV7-6; no clear D. The CDR3 runs 13 residues. The germline V gene has CDR1 SGHVS and CDR2 FNYEAQ. V was trimmed by 0 bases and J by 5 bases, leaving 7 bases between them. As DNA, the CDR3 is TGTGCCAGCAGCTTAGCATACAGCGAGACCCAGTACTTC. This encodes CASSLAYSETQYF.

V is TRBV5-8 and J is TRBJ1-2; tentative D call: TRBD1 (5 bases). CDR1 is SGHTS, CDR2 YDEGEE, per germline. Deletions cut 10 bases from V and 2 bases from J, with 9 bases between. CDR3 length: 11 amino acids. The CDR3 DNA sequence: TGTGCCGATACAGGAAACTATGGCTACACCTTC. Translating gives CADTGNYGYTF.

The V call is TRBV7-2, the J call TRBJ1-1, with unresolved D. The CDR3 consists of 13 residues. V shed 2 bases and J shed 5 bases, with 9 bases lying between them. Germline V gives CDR1 SGHTA, CDR2 FQGNSA. The CDR3 DNA follows: TGTGCCAGCAGCTTAACAGTAACAACTGAAGCTTTCTTT. Protein sequence: CASSLTVTTEAFF. Using reference TRBV7-2 and TRBJ1-1 for the parts outside the CDR3, the full variable domain is GAGVSQSPSNKVTEKGKDVELRCDPISGHTALYWYRQSLGQGLEFLIYFQGNSAPDKSGLPSDRFSAERTGGSVSTLTIQRTQQEDSAVYLCASSLTVTTEAFFGQGTRLTVV.

This chain joins TRBV19 and TRBJ2-1; 11 nucleotides agree with TRBD2. V dropped 3 bases and J dropped 9; count of bases not matched to a gene: 1. The CDR3 is 13 residues long. The germline V gene has CDR1 LNHDA and CDR2 SQIVND (reference sequence). The CDR3 here is CASSIGTSGEQFF. The CDR3 region has the DNA TGTGCCAGTAGTATCGGGACTAGCGGTGAGCAGTTCTTC.